The source of this TCR beta chain is a study of early T cells in non-severe SARS-CoV-2 infection. In TCRdb, the 5' RACE reads were re-called with MiXCR into one record per CDR3 protein. The top ten hold about 8.5% of the sample, which has about 48,000 distinct CDR3 sequences, about 10% seen once. The CDR3 loop spans 15 amino acids. V lost 2 bases to trimming and J lost 4 bases; unmatched junction nucleotides: 5. Germline lookup yields CDR1 SGHAT and CDR2 FQNNGV. The chain recombines TRBV11-2 with TRBJ1-2; 9 positions agree with TRBD1. The sequencing input was whole blood. The receptor's source is an adult who was a healthcare worker with PCR-confirmed SARS-CoV-2 infection or an uninfected control (not recorded which). CDR3 nucleotide sequence: TGTGCCAGCAGCTTAAACAGGGGGCGAAGCTATGGCTACACCTTC. Translation gives CASSLNRGRSYGYTF.